The rows below give T cell receptor beta chains drawn from one sample of a study of blood T cell repertoires in COVID-19. TCRdb keeps only in-frame clones here, not all; method: immunoSEQ multiplex PCR. Of about 280,000 clones detected, roughly nine tenths appear once; the ten largest clones hold approximately 2.2%. Material for sequencing was peripheral blood. These receptors all stem from a man in his forties or fifties with acute or convalescent COVID-19. CDR3s include the opening cysteine and the closing phenylalanine or tryptophan. D genes are given only for firm matches. Clone size is given for some rows only: seen once, a few or many times, or a class if the clone is expanded.

j_call,clone_size,d_call,v_call,cdr3_aa,cdr3_nt
TRBJ1-5,-,TRBD1,TRBV30,CAWNNRGRGGQPQHF,TGTGCCTGGAACAACAGGGGGAGGGGGGGTCAGCCCCAGCATTTT
TRBJ1-5,-,TRBD1,TRBV5-5,CASSFLATGGNQPQHF,TGTGCCAGCAGCTTTCTAGCTACAGGGGGTAATCAGCCCCAGCATTTT
TRBJ2-2,-,TRBD1,TRBV9,CASSVAEGGAGGELFF,TGTGCCAGCAGCGTAGCTGAAGGGGGCGCCGGCGGGGAGCTGTTTTTT
TRBJ1-2,-,-,TRBV6-5,CASRLTGSYGYTF,TGTGCCAGCAGGCTGACAGGATCCTATGGCTACACCTTC
TRBJ1-2,-,TRBD1,TRBV10-3,CAISTGVIGYGYTF,TGTGCCATCAGTACAGGGGTGATAGGCTATGGCTACACCTTC
TRBJ2-5,once,-,TRBV7-9,CASSLAQDSQIHGTQYF,TGTGCCAGCAGCTTAGCACAGGACAGCCAGATACACGGGACCCAGTACTTC
TRBJ2-2,-,-,TRBV7-3,CASSFGTAGTGELFF,TGTGCCAGCAGCTTCGGGACAGCGGGCACCGGGGAGCTGTTTTTT
TRBJ2-1,-,TRBD2,TRBV27,CATRAGTTYNEQFF,TGTGCCACCCGAGCCGGGACTACCTACAATGAGCAGTTCTTC
TRBJ1-6,-,TRBD1,TRBV5-1,CASSSSSDRGNSPLHF,TGCGCCAGCAGCTCCAGTTCAGACAGGGGCAATTCACCCCTCCACTTT
TRBJ2-7,-,-,TRBV14,CASSQSTGVAYEQYF,TGTGCCAGCAGCCAATCGACCGGGGTGGCCTACGAGCAGTACTTC
TRBJ2-2,-,TRBD1,TRBV5-1,CASSSNRGNTGELFF,TGCGCCAGCAGCTCAAACAGGGGGAACACCGGGGAGCTGTTTTTT
TRBJ2-2,-,-,TRBV6-5,CASSYSTGQLIGELFF,TGTGCCAGCAGTTACTCGACAGGACAGCTAATCGGGGAGCTGTTTTTT
TRBJ2-1,-,-,TRBV18,CASSPEGRGQFF,TGTGCCAGCTCCCCGGAGGGGCGGGGGCAGTTCTTC
TRBJ2-7,once,-,TRBV18,CASSPRSVLYEQYF,TGTGCCAGCTCACCAAGATCGGTGCTCTACGAGCAGTACTTC
TRBJ1-4,-,-,TRBV25-1,CASSENRDNEKLFF,TGTGCCAGCAGTGAGAACAGGGACAATGAAAAACTGTTTTTT
TRBJ1-1,-,-,TRBV5-6,CASSSFPGVNTEAFF,TGTGCCAGCAGCTCCTTTCCAGGGGTGAACACTGAAGCTTTCTTT
TRBJ1-3,once,-,TRBV5-6,CASSLLAGSSGNTIYF,TGTGCCAGCAGCTTGCTTGCGGGAAGCTCTGGAAACACCATATATTTT
TRBJ1-3,-,-,TRBV5-1,CASSFGQGDTIYF,TGCGCCAGCAGCTTTGGTCAAGGGGACACCATATATTTT
TRBJ2-3,-,-,TRBV7-3,CASSLISGSDTQYF,TGTGCCAGCAGCTTAATCAGCGGGTCTGATACGCAGTATTTT
TRBJ2-7,-,TRBD2,TRBV12-3/TRBV12-4,CASGRESYEQYF,TGTGCCAGTGGGAGGGAGTCCTACGAGCAGTACTTC
TRBJ2-1,-,-,TRBV11-1,CASSLAGGLSYNEQFF,TGTGCCAGCAGCTTAGCGGGGGGACTCTCCTACAATGAGCAGTTCTTC
TRBJ2-3,-,-,TRBV29-1,CSASLSTDTQYF,TGCAGCGCATCCCTTAGCACAGATACGCAGTATTTT
TRBJ2-3,many,TRBD1,TRBV5-1,CASSLGQGTSTDTQYF,TGCGCCAGCAGCTTGGGACAGGGTACTAGCACAGATACGCAGTATTTT
TRBJ1-4,-,-,TRBV19,CASSSFAGLGEKLFF,TGTGCCAGTAGTTCATTTGCGGGGCTTGGCGAAAAACTGTTTTTT
TRBJ2-1,-,-,TRBV19,CASSLGGNEQFF,TGTGCCAGTAGTCTTGGGGGGAATGAGCAGTTCTTC
TRBJ1-2,once,-,TRBV6-2/TRBV6-3,CASSTLGGTANYGYTF,TGTGCCAGCAGTACCCTAGGAGGGACTGCTAACTATGGCTACACCTTC
TRBJ2-7,-,-,TRBV6-5,CASRNTGYYEQYF,TGTGCCAGCAGGAACACAGGGTACTACGAGCAGTACTTC
TRBJ1-3,-,TRBD1,TRBV7-8,CATRGQGSPGNTIYF,TGTGCCACGAGGGGACAGGGGAGTCCTGGAAACACCATATATTTT
TRBJ2-5,-,TRBD1,TRBV14,CASSQFPGQVFGETQYF,TGTGCCAGCAGCCAGTTCCCGGGACAGGTTTTCGGAGAGACCCAGTACTTC
TRBJ2-2,once,-,TRBV5-1,CASSFSFGVGELFF,TGCGCCAGCAGCTTTAGCTTCGGTGTCGGGGAGCTGTTTTTT
TRBJ2-7,-,-,TRBV7-3,CASSHQGHPGYEQYF,TGTGCCAGCAGCCACCAGGGACACCCGGGGTACGAGCAGTACTTC
TRBJ1-6,-,TRBD1,TRBV5-1,CASSLAGTATGSYNSPLHF,TGCGCCAGCAGCTTGGCCGGGACAGCGACGGGCTCCTATAATTCACCCCTCCACTTT
TRBJ2-1,-,TRBD2,TRBV6-5,CASHRGGAVNEQFF,TGTGCCAGCCATCGCGGGGGGGCGGTCAATGAGCAGTTCTTC
TRBJ1-1,-,-,TRBV10-3,CAISDPDRMNTEAFF,TGTGCCATCAGTGACCCCGACAGAATGAACACTGAAGCTTTCTTT
TRBJ2-2,-,TRBD1,TRBV13,CASRRGTGLGGELFF,TGTGCCAGCAGACGCGGGACAGGTCTCGGCGGGGAGCTGTTTTTT
TRBJ1-1,-,TRBD1,TRBV15,CATSTGTGSMNTEAFF,TGTGCCACCAGCACCGGGACAGGGTCGATGAACACTGAAGCTTTCTTT
TRBJ2-6,-,-,TRBV12-5,CASGNRVGANVLTF,TGTGCTAGTGGCAACAGGGTAGGGGCCAACGTCCTGACTTTC